This TCR beta chain originates from a study of shared clonotypes between healthy human individuals. Study outcomes and limitations: An anticipated effect of sequencing depth on clonotype sharing among donors was recognized. Naive CD4 clonotypes were shared across several donors at about 5.3%.

Of note for this clone: What it recognizes is unknown.

Genomic DNA from each subset was divided evenly over several immunoSEQ plates. Method: immunoSEQ multiplex PCR; TCRdb's copy keeps in-frame clones and lacks some. The table records roughly 2.2 million clones, 85% to 95% of them present only once. The sequenced sample consisted of naive CD4+ T cells from PBMCs. Described subset: CD45RA+ positively selected. This receptor was obtained from a man aged 18 to 30 in good health. Some clones in this sample may be carry-over from other donors' samples.

The CDR3 is CASSSPRQGHMEAFF. As DNA, the CDR3 is TGTGCCAGCAGCTCACCCCGACAGGGCCACATGGAGGCTTTCTTT. This rearrangement joins TRBV11-2 to TRBJ1-1; 7 bases map to TRBD1. The CDR3 has 15 residues. V shed 4 bases and J 11 bases; nucleotides not matched to a gene: 16. From germline, CDR1 is SGHAT and CDR2 FQNNGV.